Listed below are T cell receptor beta chains from one sample, sequenced in a study of cytomegalovirus exposure and HLA in healthy donors. Produced via immunoSEQ multiplex PCR; TCRdb's table is partial and in-frame only. The table includes about 130,000 clones, over 70% detected once. Sequenced sample: PBMCs. The receptor source for this set is a female donor in good health and CMV-seronegative. Each CDR3 is given with its conserved first and last residue. The order of the fields is CDR3 protein, CDR3 DNA, D gene, J gene, clone size, V gene. A D gene is named only where the DNA matches it firmly. Rows give clone size only sometimes, using once, few, many, or a class for an expanded clone.

CDR3 protein: CASSPEGPEGISEKLFF
CDR3 DNA: TGCGCCAGCAGTCCCGAGGGCCCAGAAGGAATTTCTGAAAAACTGTTTTTT
D gene: -
J gene: TRBJ1-4
clone size: -
V gene: TRBV23-1

CDR3 protein: CASSVSGGAKYF
CDR3 DNA: TGTGCCAGCAGTGTATCGGGGGGGGCCAAATACTTC
D gene: TRBD2
J gene: TRBJ2-5
clone size: -
V gene: TRBV6-1

CDR3 protein: CASSHRVGKGTQYF
CDR3 DNA: TGTGCCAGCAGTCACAGGGTTGGGAAAGGTACGCAGTATTTT
D gene: -
J gene: TRBJ2-3
clone size: -
V gene: TRBV6-5

CDR3 protein: CASSPGTSGGLIQETQYF
CDR3 DNA: TGTGCCAGCAGCCCCGGGACTAGCGGGGGCCTCATACAAGAGACCCAGTACTTC
D gene: TRBD2
J gene: TRBJ2-5
clone size: -
V gene: TRBV7-9

CDR3 protein: CASSYRLAGYNEQFF
CDR3 DNA: TGTGCCAGCAGCTACCGACTAGCGGGCTACAATGAGCAGTTCTTC
D gene: TRBD2
J gene: TRBJ2-1
clone size: -
V gene: TRBV5-4

CDR3 protein: CASDRDDETQYF
CDR3 DNA: TGTGCCAGTGACAGGGACGACGAGACCCAGTACTTC
D gene: TRBD1
J gene: TRBJ2-5
clone size: few
V gene: TRBV2

CDR3 protein: CAISEFQAHYEQYF
CDR3 DNA: TGTGCCATCAGTGAGTTCCAGGCCCACTACGAGCAGTACTTC
D gene: -
J gene: TRBJ2-7
clone size: -
V gene: TRBV10-3

CDR3 protein: CASSVRVNSPLHF
CDR3 DNA: TGTGCCAGCAGCGTCAGGGTTAACTCACCCCTCCACTTT
D gene: -
J gene: TRBJ1-6
clone size: -
V gene: TRBV9

CDR3 protein: CASSEVVGRTNEKLFF
CDR3 DNA: TGTGCCAGCAGTGAAGTTGTGGGCAGGACTAATGAAAAACTGTTTTTT
D gene: -
J gene: TRBJ1-4
clone size: few
V gene: TRBV6-1

CDR3 protein: CASSPPGGVETQYF
CDR3 DNA: TGCGCCAGCAGCCCACCTGGGGGGGTAGAGACCCAGTACTTC
D gene: TRBD2
J gene: TRBJ2-5
clone size: -
V gene: TRBV5-1

CDR3 protein: CAIRPGSSYEQYF
CDR3 DNA: TGTGCCATCAGGCCGGGGAGCTCCTACGAGCAGTACTTC
D gene: -
J gene: TRBJ2-7
clone size: few
V gene: TRBV10-3

CDR3 protein: CASSPAGAQETQYF
CDR3 DNA: TGTGCCAGCAGTCCGGCAGGGGCCCAAGAGACCCAGTACTTC
D gene: -
J gene: TRBJ2-5
clone size: -
V gene: TRBV25-1

CDR3 protein: CASSLYAPTGRQETQYF
CDR3 DNA: TGTGCCAGTAGTCTATATGCCCCGACGGGTAGGCAAGAGACCCAGTACTTC
D gene: -
J gene: TRBJ2-5
clone size: -
V gene: TRBV19

CDR3 protein: CASSPAYRGDQGEQYF
CDR3 DNA: TGTGCCAGCAGCCCAGCTTACAGGGGGGATCAGGGCGAGCAGTACTTC
D gene: TRBD1
J gene: TRBJ2-7
clone size: few
V gene: TRBV7-2

CDR3 protein: CASSLYTGNEQYF
CDR3 DNA: TGCGCCAGCAGCCTATACACAGGGAACGAGCAGTACTTC
D gene: -
J gene: TRBJ2-7
clone size: -
V gene: TRBV5-1

CDR3 protein: CASSLARGSSSYNSPLHF
CDR3 DNA: TGCGCCAGCAGCTTGGCTAGGGGATCAAGCTCCTATAATTCACCCCTCCACTTT
D gene: -
J gene: TRBJ1-6
clone size: few
V gene: TRBV5-1

CDR3 protein: CASSHLLGQGTSGTNTGELFF
CDR3 DNA: TGCGCCAGCAGTCACCTCTTGGGACAGGGGACTAGCGGTACGAACACCGGGGAGCTGTTTTTT
D gene: -
J gene: TRBJ2-2
clone size: -
V gene: TRBV23-1

CDR3 protein: CASSTARGGKNIQYF
CDR3 DNA: TGTGCCAGCAGCACAGCCAGGGGTGGTAAAAACATTCAGTACTTC
D gene: -
J gene: TRBJ2-4
clone size: -
V gene: TRBV7-9

CDR3 protein: CASRVRHLNSYEQYF
CDR3 DNA: TGTGCCAGCAGAGTCCGACACTTGAACTCCTACGAGCAGTACTTC
D gene: -
J gene: TRBJ2-7
clone size: -
V gene: TRBV28

CDR3 protein: CASSQEDRRTDTQYF
CDR3 DNA: TGTGCCAGCAGCCAAGAGGACAGACGCACAGATACGCAGTATTTT
D gene: -
J gene: TRBJ2-3
clone size: -
V gene: TRBV14

CDR3 protein: CASSWRTGWDEAFF
CDR3 DNA: TGTGCCAGCAGCTGGAGGACAGGGTGGGATGAAGCTTTCTTT
D gene: TRBD1
J gene: TRBJ1-1
clone size: once
V gene: TRBV13

CDR3 protein: CASSVERYEQYF
CDR3 DNA: TGTGCCAGCAGTGTCGAGCGGTACGAGCAGTACTTC
D gene: -
J gene: TRBJ2-7
clone size: -
V gene: TRBV2

CDR3 protein: CASSPAQGFYSYEQYF
CDR3 DNA: TGTGCCAGCAGCCCGGCTCAGGGGTTTTATTCCTACGAGCAGTACTTC
D gene: -
J gene: TRBJ2-7
clone size: -
V gene: TRBV5-6

CDR3 protein: CASSPLESYGYTF
CDR3 DNA: TGTGCCAGCTCACCGTTGGAGAGCTATGGCTACACCTTC
D gene: -
J gene: TRBJ1-2
clone size: few
V gene: TRBV18

CDR3 protein: CASSRSESSTGGYGYTF
CDR3 DNA: TGTGCCAGCTCACGGAGCGAAAGCTCGACAGGAGGCTATGGCTACACCTTC
D gene: -
J gene: TRBJ1-2
clone size: -
V gene: TRBV18

CDR3 protein: CASTRDSLSYEQYF
CDR3 DNA: TGCGCCAGCACGAGGGACAGTTTATCCTACGAGCAGTACTTC
D gene: TRBD1
J gene: TRBJ2-7
clone size: -
V gene: TRBV5-1

CDR3 protein: CASSVGLTEAFF
CDR3 DNA: TGTGCCAGCAGCGTAGGTCTCACTGAAGCTTTCTTT
D gene: -
J gene: TRBJ1-1
clone size: -
V gene: TRBV9

CDR3 protein: CASSLVDRAGELFF
CDR3 DNA: TGTGCCAGCAGCTTGGTCGACCGGGCCGGGGAGCTGTTTTTT
D gene: -
J gene: TRBJ2-2
clone size: -
V gene: TRBV5-4

CDR3 protein: CASSPRFEDNEKLFF
CDR3 DNA: TGTGCCAGCTCACCACGCTTTGAGGATAATGAAAAACTGTTTTTT
D gene: -
J gene: TRBJ1-4
clone size: -
V gene: TRBV18

CDR3 protein: CASSNFGLAGNEQFF
CDR3 DNA: TGTGCCAGCAGTAACTTTGGACTAGCAGGCAATGAGCAGTTCTTC
D gene: TRBD2
J gene: TRBJ2-1
clone size: -
V gene: TRBV6-5

CDR3 protein: CASSPRTSAASYNEQFF
CDR3 DNA: TGTGCCAGCAGCCCCCGGACTAGCGCCGCCTCCTACAATGAGCAGTTCTTC
D gene: TRBD2
J gene: TRBJ2-1
clone size: -
V gene: TRBV11-2